This paragraph reports one T cell receptor (beta chain). Its matching antigen is unknown. The same CDR3 can be traced to other DNA sequences in this sample. This entry belongs to a study of Tregs in tolerant kidney transplant recipients. Whole-study findings and limits: Findings come from small patient numbers and require larger validation. This study did not directly address biological reproducibility. Expanding Tregs on activated donor B cells appeared to best identify donor-specific TCRbeta clones.

Here immunoSEQ multiplex PCR was the method, and the copy in TCRdb shows in-frame clones only, minus some. Of some 68,000 clones in the sample, 80% to 85% were seen once. Thawed PBMCs were FACS-sorted into unstimulated CD4+CD25+CD127- regulatory T cells, CD4+CD25- non-regulatory cells, CD4 and CD8 cells. Sequencing was done on a sample of CD4+ T cells from blood. The sequence was obtained from a human donor in good health.

The CDR3 sequence: CASSSGTPWGDTQYF. CDR3 in DNA: TGTGCCAGCAGTTCGGGGACCCCCTGGGGAGATACGCAGTATTTT. The J gene is TRBJ2-3, the V gene TRBV7-3; either TRBD1 or TRBD2 may supply D (5 bases each). Germline V gives CDR1 SGHTA, CDR2 FQGTGA. Between the trimmed V and J ends, which lost 6 bases and 5 bases, there was a span of 18 bases. The length of the CDR3 is 15 residues.